The 31 T cell receptor beta chains listed next were all sequenced from one sample in a study of patients and donors after allogeneic stem cell transplantation. MiXCR was run by TCRdb on the RT-PCR reads, yielding one entry per CDR3 protein. The sample includes approximately 170,000 distinct CDR3 sequences, around 28% of them seen just once. The specimen sequenced was blood, either unsorted or a sorted T cell fraction (not recorded which). All receptors come from a human donor who was either an allogeneic HSCT recipient or a stem cell or donor lymphocyte infusion donor (not recorded which). It is not recorded whose cells these are; they may come from a transplant donor.

V gene TRBV7-2 combines with J gene TRBJ1-2, with 7 bases that match TRBD1. From germline, CDR1 is SGHTA and CDR2 FQGNSA. After removal of 3 bases from V and 5 bases from J, the junction contained 6 bases not matched to a gene. The CDR3 has 14 amino acids. CDR3 nucleotide sequence: TGTGCCAGCAGCTTTTCCACAGGGGAATATGGCTACACCTTC. It codes for CASSFSTGEYGYTF.

This rearrangement joins TRBV6-2 or TRBV6-3 to TRBJ2-7, with 8 nucleotides matching TRBD1. There are 15 residues in the CDR3. The V segment lost 2 bases and the J segment 4 bases; nucleotides outside the gene matches: 7. Germline V gives CDR1 MNHEY, CDR2 SVGEGT. This CDR3 is CASSYGDRQGYEQYF. The CDR3 nucleotides are TGTGCCAGCAGTTACGGGGATCGACAGGGGTACGAGCAGTACTTC.

This clonotype has at least ten counts. V gene TRBV12-3 or TRBV12-4 combines with J gene TRBJ1-6; D possibly corresponds to TRBD1 (6 bases). V gave up 5 bases and J gave up 10 bases, with 15 bases separating them. The CDR3 totals 14 residues. CDR3 region: CASSLQGWGSPLHF. In DNA, the CDR3 is TGTGCCAGCAGTCTACAGGGATGGGGCTCACCCCTCCACTTT.

This clonotype came up a few times. This chain links TRBV7-2 with TRBJ1-2; possible D gene TRBD1, 6 bases. V was pared by 7 bases and J by 2 bases, with 14 bases between. There are 14 residues in the CDR3. Per germline, CDR1 SGHTA and CDR2 FQGNSA. CDR3 sequence reads: CASIAGGGNYGYTF. CDR3 nucleotides: TGTGCCAGCATCGCCGGCGGGGGCAACTATGGCTACACCTTC.

The rearrangement links TRBV10-3 to TRBJ2-1; TRBD2 is a possible D gene (6 bases). V was shortened by 6 bases and J by 5 bases, with 14 bases between the two germline ends. Germline V lookup: CDR1 ENHRY, CDR2 SYGVKD. The CDR3 sequence is 14 residues long. CDR3: CAIRDLGLNNEQFF. In DNA, the CDR3 is TGTGCCATCAGGGACTTAGGACTAAACAATGAGCAGTTCTTC.

This clonotype was seen only once. The chain is built from TRBV28 and TRBJ2-7; no clear D gene. CDR1 is MDHEN and CDR2 is SYDVKM in the germline V gene. This CDR3 is 13 amino acids long. Trimming stripped 2 bases from V and 2 bases from J, with 7 bases between. CDR3 DNA sequence: TGTGCCAGCAGTTTACAGAGTCCCTACGAGCAGTACTTC. Its protein is CASSLQSPYEQYF.

This clonotype has just a few counts. V and J are TRBV7-9 and TRBJ2-7; D not resolved. Trimming took 1 base from V and 4 from J, leaving 14 bases between them. The germline CDR1 and CDR2 sequences are SEHNR and FQNEAQ (reference sequence). The CDR3 sequence is 15 residues long. The CDR3 loop reads CASSLGRQPSYEQYF. DNA of the CDR3: TGTGCCAGCAGCTTAGGCCGGCAGCCCTCGTACGAGCAGTACTTC.

This clonotype was detected ten times or more. J is TRBJ1-2 and V is TRBV7-8; 12 bases are shared with TRBD1. The germline V gene has CDR1 SGHVS and CDR2 FQNEAQ. CDR3 length: 15 amino acids. V was pared by 5 bases and J by 8 bases, with 9 bases of the junction left unmatched. In DNA, the CDR3 is TGTGCCAGCAGCCCCGGGGACAGGGGGCTTTTGGGCTACACCTTC. Translation: CASSPGDRGLLGYTF.

The chain recombines TRBV27 with TRBJ2-1; D assignment may be TRBD1 or TRBD2 (5 bases each). In germline, CDR1 is MNHEY, CDR2 SMNVEV (reference sequence). Trimming left V 10 bases short and J 4 bases short, with 14 bases between. The CDR3 contains 13 residues. CDR3 loop: CATQRGSYNEQFF. The DNA for the CDR3 is TGTGCCACCCAGAGGGGTTCTTACAATGAGCAGTTCTTC.

The chain couples TRBV7-2 to TRBJ2-1; 8 nucleotides match TRBD2. CDR3 size: 15 residues. Trimming took 3 bases from V and 3 from J; bases not matched to a gene: 4. Germline CDR1 SGHTA, CDR2 FQGNSA. For the CDR3, the DNA is TGTGCCAGCAGCTTTCAACTAGCGGACTACAATGAGCAGTTCTTC. It translates to CASSFQLADYNEQFF.

The V gene is TRBV20-1, the J gene TRBJ2-1; 10 nucleotides align to TRBD2. Germline V lookup: CDR1 DFQATT, CDR2 SNEGSKA (reference sequence). This CDR3 has 17 amino acids. The V gene end was trimmed by 0 bases and the J gene end by 3 bases; junction bases not matched to a gene: 8. In nucleotides, the CDR3 is TGCAGTGCTAGAGATCCGAGCGGGAGGGGTTACTACAATGAGCAGTTCTTC. Translated: CSARDPSGRGYYNEQFF.

There are a few counts of this clonotype. DNA of the CDR3: TGTGCCAGCAGTGAAGTACATGGGAGAGACACAGATACGCAGTATTTT. Translation: CASSEVHGRDTDTQYF. The chain carries TRBV2 and TRBJ2-3; D is perhaps TRBD2 (5 bases). The CDR3 covers 16 residues. The V and J ends lost 1 base and 2 bases respectively, with 13 bases between them. Looked up from germline, CDR1 is SNHLY and CDR2 is FYNNEI. The variable domain in full, completed from reference TRBV2 and TRBJ2-3, reads EPEVTQTPSHQVTQMGQEVILRCVPISNHLYFYWYRQILGQKVEFLVSFYNNEISEKSEIFDDQFSVERPDGSNFTLKIRSTKLEDSAMYFCASSEVHGRDTDTQYFGPGTRLTVL.

The chain is built from TRBV24-1 and TRBJ2-7, with TRBD2 matching over 13 bases. J lost 4 bases, V lost 5 bases, and 1 base had no gene match. Germline CDR1 is KGHDR and CDR2 is SFDVKD. This CDR3 comprises 14 residues. The CDR3 bases are TGTGCCACCAGTGGGACTAGCGGGAGTTACGAGCAGTACTTC. It is translated as CATSGTSGSYEQYF.

This clonotype was counted only a few times. The chain combines TRBV10-3 with TRBJ1-1; no clear D gene. The length of the CDR3 is 12 residues. Germline values: CDR1 ENHRY, CDR2 SYGVKD. The V end was cut by 2 bases, the J end by 9 bases, with 10 bases between. The CDR3 loop is CAISEPYLQAFF. The CDR3 coding sequence is TGTGCCATCAGTGAGCCGTACCTGCAAGCTTTCTTT.

This clonotype was counted ten times or more. This chain uses TRBV6-2 or TRBV6-3 with TRBJ1-1; 8 bases align to TRBD1. After removal of 6 bases from V and 5 bases from J, the junction contained 11 bases not matched to a gene. Germline CDR1 is MNHEY and CDR2 is SVGEGT. The CDR3 loop spans 15 amino acids. CDR3 sequence (DNA): TGTGCCAGCAGCGAACAGGGGGTTATTTGGACTGAAGCTTTCTTT. Translation gives CASSEQGVIWTEAFF.

J is TRBJ1-5 and V is TRBV2; TRBD1 matches 7 bases. The germline CDR1 and CDR2 sequences are SNHLY and FYNNEI. This CDR3 comprises 15 residues. Unmatched junction bases numbered 6, after V lost 4 bases and J lost 3 bases. The CDR3 nucleotides are TGTGCCAGCAGTGGGTGGGACAGTCTCAATCAGCCCCAGCATTTT. Translated: CASSGWDSLNQPQHF. The whole variable domain, filled in from reference TRBV2 and TRBJ1-5, reads EPEVTQTPSHQVTQMGQEVILRCVPISNHLYFYWYRQILGQKVEFLVSFYNNEISEKSEIFDDQFSVERPDGSNFTLKIRSTKLEDSAMYFCASSGWDSLNQPQHFGDGTRLSIL.

This chain uses TRBV4-3 with TRBJ2-7; D is undetermined. This CDR3 region has 14 residues. Germline V gene lookup returns CDR1 LGHNA and CDR2 YSLEER. V lost 0 bases, J lost 3 bases, and 9 bases lay in between. The CDR3 DNA reads as TGCGCCAGCAGCCAAGATCCACGCGGCTACGAGCAGTACTTC. As protein: CASSQDPRGYEQYF.

As DNA, the CDR3 is TGCGCCAGCAGCCAAACAACGGGAAATGAGCAGTTCTTC. It encodes CASSQTTGNEQFF. This chain connects TRBV4-3 to TRBJ2-1; D possibly corresponds to TRBD2 (5 bases). Trimming took off 2 bases at V and 7 bases at J, with 9 bases between the two ends. Germline CDR1 LGHNA, CDR2 YSLEER. There are 13 residues in the CDR3.

This clonotype turned up a few times. The chain combines TRBV20-1 with TRBJ1-5; the D gene is possibly TRBD1 (5 bases). The CDR3 has 13 residues. Germline CDR1 and CDR2: DFQATT and SNEGSKA (reference sequence). With 1 base removed from V and 6 bases from J, the gap between germline ends came to 10 bases. The CDR3 here is CSARVGAGQPQHF. CDR3 coding DNA: TGCAGTGCTAGAGTAGGGGCCGGTCAGCCCCAGCATTTT.

J is TRBJ2-5 and V is TRBV3-1, with D possibly TRBD1 on 6 matching bases. The CDR3 has 13 amino acids. Trimming left V 7 bases short and J 4 bases short, with 13 bases between. Germline CDR1 and CDR2: LGHDT and YNNKEL (reference sequence). CDR3 sequence: CASTQRGTETQYF. The CDR3 DNA sequence: TGTGCCAGCACCCAGAGGGGGACAGAGACCCAGTACTTC.

The CDR3 reads CASSLHPGLASRKYF. The CDR3 bases are TGTGCCAGCAGCCTTCATCCGGGACTAGCGTCAAGAAAGTACTTC. This sequence joins TRBV21-1 and TRBJ2-7; no check of the table's D call, TRBD2, against the DNA was made. TRBV21-1 is annotated as a pseudogene. This CDR3 region has 15 residues.

There are a few counts of this clonotype. The chain carries TRBV9 and TRBJ2-5; 10 nucleotides agree with TRBD2. The germline gives CDR1 SGDLS, CDR2 YYNGEE. This CDR3 comprises 16 residues. The V gene end was trimmed by 0 bases and the J gene end by 1 base; junction bases not matched to a gene: 3. This CDR3 is CASSVAGLAFQETQYF. The CDR3 nucleotides read TGTGCCAGCAGCGTAGCGGGACTAGCGTTCCAAGAGACCCAGTACTTC.

This clonotype was recorded at least ten times. The rearrangement uses TRBV28 and TRBJ1-2, with D hard to call. Germline V gene sequence: CDR1 MDHEN, CDR2 SYDVKM. CDR3 length equals 11 residues. V was shortened by 8 bases and J by 5 bases, with 9 bases between the two germline ends. The CDR3 loop is CASVSVYGYTF. The CDR3 DNA follows: TGTGCCAGCGTGTCAGTGTATGGCTACACCTTC.

The table lists this clonotype with many counts. This chain joins TRBV10-3 and TRBJ1-2; TRBD1 aligns across 7 bases. The CDR3 extends over 14 amino acids. Trimming at V came to 4 bases and at J to 4 bases, leaving 6 bases not matched to a gene. Germline CDR1 reads ENHRY; CDR2 reads SYGVKD. The CDR3 nucleotides are TGTGCCATCAGTGTGGGACAGAATAGCTATGGCTACACCTTC. It yields the protein CAISVGQNSYGYTF.

This chain connects TRBV4-1 to TRBJ2-5; the D gene is possibly TRBD1 (5 bases). Germline V gives CDR1 MGHRA, CDR2 YSYEKL. This CDR3 has 17 residues. Trimming took 5 bases from V and 1 from J, leaving 20 bases between them. DNA for the CDR3: TGCGCCAGCAGCTCCTCAGGTCAGGGATTTATCCAAGAGACCCAGTACTTC. Amino acids: CASSSSGQGFIQETQYF.

There are many counts of this clonotype. This chain joins TRBV3-1 and TRBJ2-1; 7 bases are a match to TRBD2. Germline V gives CDR1 LGHDT, CDR2 YNNKEL (reference sequence). The V gene end was trimmed by 0 bases and the J gene end by 0 bases; junction bases not matched to a gene: 5. CDR3 length: 17 amino acids. The chain's CDR3 is CASSQEVGGSSYNEQFF. In DNA, the CDR3 is TGTGCCAGCAGCCAAGAAGTAGGCGGGAGCTCCTACAATGAGCAGTTCTTC.

This clonotype has a handful of counts. Mismatch with germline at one junction end may stem from a read error. The chain carries TRBV7-7 and TRBJ2-1; 10 nucleotides line up with TRBD2. CDR3 size: 15 residues. Per the germline V gene, CDR1 is SSHAT and CDR2 is FNYEAQ (reference sequence). The CDR3 loop is CASSLSPGLANEQFF. The CDR3 bases are TGTGCTAGCAGCTTATCGCCGGGACTAGCGAATGAGCAGTTCTTC. Full variable domain (missing parts from reference TRBV7-7 and TRBJ2-1): GAGVSQSPRYKVTKRGQDVTLRCDPISSHATLYWYQQALGQGPEFLTYFNYEAQPDKSGLPSDRFSAERPEGSISTLTIQRTEQRDSAMYRCASSLSPGLANEQFFGPGTRLTVL.

The V call is TRBV6-5, the J call TRBJ2-2; perhaps TRBD1 as D (7 bases). The germline gives CDR1 MNHEY, CDR2 SVGAGI. This CDR3 region has 17 residues. V was shortened by 0 bases and J by 3 bases, with 14 bases between the two germline ends. CDR3 amino acids: CASSYSPTGRYTGELFF. The CDR3 bases are TGTGCCAGCAGTTACTCTCCGACAGGGAGGTACACCGGGGAGCTGTTTTTT.

This clonotype was counted only a few times. The gene calls are TRBV20-1 and TRBJ1-2, with 7 bases lining up with TRBD1. The germline V gene has CDR1 DFQATT and CDR2 SNEGSKA (reference sequence). Trimming took 5 bases from V and 0 from J; bases not matched to a gene: 0. The CDR3 extends over 12 amino acids. CDR3 protein: CSAGTANYGYTF. DNA of the CDR3: TGCAGTGCTGGGACAGCTAACTATGGCTACACCTTC.

The chain recombines TRBV3-1 with TRBJ2-2; D remains ambiguous. The CDR3 totals 12 residues. The germline gives CDR1 LGHDT, CDR2 YNNKEL (reference sequence). Between the trimmed V and J ends, which lost 7 bases and 6 bases, there was a span of 9 bases. CDR3 DNA: TGTGCCAGCACCTGGAGAGCCGGGGAGCTGTTTTTT. Translation: CASTWRAGELFF. The complete variable domain, with remaining parts taken from reference TRBV3-1 and TRBJ2-2, reads DTAVSQTPKYLVTQMGNDKSIKCEQNLGHDTMYWYKQDSKKFLKIMFSYNNKELIINETVPNRFSPKSPDKAHLNLHINSLELGDSAVYFCASTWRAGELFFGEGSRLTVL.

The V and J genes are TRBV7-2 and TRBJ1-2; D not resolved. Germline V gene data show CDR1 as SGHTA and CDR2 as FQGNSA. This CDR3 has 14 residues. V lost 1 base, J lost 2 bases, and 8 bases lay in between. CDR3 in amino acids: CASSLGAENYGYTF. The DNA of the CDR3 is TGTGCCAGCAGCTTAGGAGCTGAAAACTATGGCTACACCTTC.